Here is one T cell receptor beta chain with its context. This entry belongs to a study of sequential checkpoint blockade in melanoma. Background on the study: Randomization was 1:1 between first-line nivolumab→ipilimumab and ipilimumab→nivolumab. Each arm's sequence ended with maintenance nivolumab.

The CDR3 is made up of 13 amino acids. CDR1 MNHEY and CDR2 SMNVEV come from the germline V gene (reference sequence). With V trimmed by 5 bases and J by 8 bases, 8 bases remained unmatched. The assay was immunoSEQ multiplex PCR, and TCRdb's table has in-frame clones only and misses some. The sample records 15,000 to 20,000 clones, 93% being singletons. Treatment of the sample: randomized to nivolumab then ipilimumab (arm A) or the reverse (arm B). Patients had received no earlier DNA-damaging chemotherapy. Sorted cells were live CD3+CD8+, lacking CD19 and CD56, from PBMCs. This TCR was sampled from a human donor with melanoma. Here the sequenced sample was CD8+ T cells sorted from blood (inferred from file names), taken from a patient given nivolumab and ipilimumab in sequence. The rearrangement joins TRBV27 to TRBJ1-1; the match to TRBD1 covers 7 bases. CDR3 DNA: TGTGCCAGCAGTCCCTATACAGGGGTAGAAGCTTTCTTT. Translated, it gives CASSPYTGVEAFF.